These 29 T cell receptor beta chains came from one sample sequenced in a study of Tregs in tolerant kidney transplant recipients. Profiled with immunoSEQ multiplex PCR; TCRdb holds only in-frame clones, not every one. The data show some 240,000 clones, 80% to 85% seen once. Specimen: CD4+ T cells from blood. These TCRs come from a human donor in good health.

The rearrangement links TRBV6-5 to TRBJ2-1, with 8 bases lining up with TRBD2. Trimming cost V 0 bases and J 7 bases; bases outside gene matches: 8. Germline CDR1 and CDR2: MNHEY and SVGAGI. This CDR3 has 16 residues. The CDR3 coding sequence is TGTGCCAGCAGTTACTCGAGACGGGAGGGCCGTAATGAGCAGTTCTTC. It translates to CASSYSRREGRNEQFF.

The CDR3 here is CASSLVPAGGAGELFF. CDR3 sequence (DNA): TGTGCCAGCAGCTTAGTCCCAGCGGGAGGGGCCGGGGAGCTGTTTTTT. J is TRBJ2-2 and V is TRBV13, with 10 bases matching TRBD2. This CDR3 region has 16 residues. Germline trimming cut 1 base from V and 6 bases from J; bases unmatched to any gene: 5. CDR1 PRHDT and CDR2 FYEKMQ come from the germline V gene (reference sequence). Full variable domain (missing parts from reference TRBV13 and TRBJ2-2): AAGVIQSPRHLIKEKRETATLKCYPIPRHDTVYWYQQGPGQDPQFLISFYEKMQSDKGSIPDRFSAQQFSDYHSELNMSSLELGDSALYFCASSLVPAGGAGELFFGEGSRLTVL.

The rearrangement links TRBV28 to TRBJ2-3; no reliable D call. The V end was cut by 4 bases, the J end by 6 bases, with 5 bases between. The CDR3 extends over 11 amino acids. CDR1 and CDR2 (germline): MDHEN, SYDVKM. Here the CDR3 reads CASSSADTQYF. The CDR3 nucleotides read TGTGCCAGCAGTTCTGCGGATACGCAGTATTTT.

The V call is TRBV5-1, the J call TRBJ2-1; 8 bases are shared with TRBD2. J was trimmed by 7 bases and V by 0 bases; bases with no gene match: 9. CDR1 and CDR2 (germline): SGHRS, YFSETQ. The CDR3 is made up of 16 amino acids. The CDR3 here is CASSLVPGTSMNEQFF. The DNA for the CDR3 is TGCGCCAGCAGCTTGGTCCCCGGGACTAGTATGAATGAGCAGTTCTTC.

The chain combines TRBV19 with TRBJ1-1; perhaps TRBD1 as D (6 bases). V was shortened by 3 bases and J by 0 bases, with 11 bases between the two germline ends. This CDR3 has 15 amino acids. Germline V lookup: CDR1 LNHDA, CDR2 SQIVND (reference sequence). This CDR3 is CASSMGGRMNTEAFF. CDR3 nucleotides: TGTGCCAGTAGTATGGGGGGCAGAATGAACACTGAAGCTTTCTTT.

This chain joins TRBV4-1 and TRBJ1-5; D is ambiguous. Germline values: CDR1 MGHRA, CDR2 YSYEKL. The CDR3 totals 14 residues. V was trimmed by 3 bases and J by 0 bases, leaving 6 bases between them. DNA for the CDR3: TGCGCCAGCAGCCATCCCGTTAGCAATCAGCCCCAGCATTTT. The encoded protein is CASSHPVSNQPQHF.

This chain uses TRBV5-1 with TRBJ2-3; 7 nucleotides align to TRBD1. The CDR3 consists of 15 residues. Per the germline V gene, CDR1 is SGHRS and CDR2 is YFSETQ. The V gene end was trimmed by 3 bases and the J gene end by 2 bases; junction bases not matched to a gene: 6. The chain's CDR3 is CASSWGTAYTDTQYF. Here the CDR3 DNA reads TGCGCCAGCAGCTGGGGGACAGCTTACACAGATACGCAGTATTTT.

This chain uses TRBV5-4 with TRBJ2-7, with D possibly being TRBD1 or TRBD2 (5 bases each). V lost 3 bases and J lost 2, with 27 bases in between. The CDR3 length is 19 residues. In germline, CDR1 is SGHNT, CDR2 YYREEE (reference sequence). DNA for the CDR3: TGTGCCAGCAGCTCGAGACAGCGGTCTGGGCTCAACTCTCCCTACGAGCAGTACTTC. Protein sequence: CASSSRQRSGLNSPYEQYF.

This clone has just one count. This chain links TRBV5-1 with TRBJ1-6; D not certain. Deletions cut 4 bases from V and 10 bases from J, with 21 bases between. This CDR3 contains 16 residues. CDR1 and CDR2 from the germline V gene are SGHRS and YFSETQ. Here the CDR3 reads CASSIGRSGEGSPLHF. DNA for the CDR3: TGCGCCAGCAGCATAGGGCGTAGCGGGGAAGGCTCACCCCTCCACTTT.

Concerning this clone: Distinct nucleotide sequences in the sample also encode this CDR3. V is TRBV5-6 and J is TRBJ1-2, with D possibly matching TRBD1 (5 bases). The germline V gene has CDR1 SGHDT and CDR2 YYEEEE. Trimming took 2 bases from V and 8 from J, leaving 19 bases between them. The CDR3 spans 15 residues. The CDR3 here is CASSLWDPSPGGYTF. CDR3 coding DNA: TGTGCCAGCAGCTTATGGGACCCGAGTCCGGGGGGCTACACCTTC.

The CDR3 here is CASSGTGHYEQYF. The CDR3 DNA is TGTGCCAGTAGTGGGACAGGCCATTACGAGCAGTACTTC. V and J are TRBV19 and TRBJ2-7; 8 nucleotides align to TRBD1. This CDR3 is built from 13 residues. Looked up from germline, CDR1 is LNHDA and CDR2 is SQIVND (reference sequence). Trimming at V came to 5 bases and at J to 4 bases, leaving 4 bases not matched to a gene.

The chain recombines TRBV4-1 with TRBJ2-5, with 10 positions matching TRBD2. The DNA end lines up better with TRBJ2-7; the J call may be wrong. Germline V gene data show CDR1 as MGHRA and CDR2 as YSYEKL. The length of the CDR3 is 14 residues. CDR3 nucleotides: TGCGCCAGCAGCCATAGCGGGAGGACCTACGAGCAGTACTTC. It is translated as CASSHSGRTYEQYF.

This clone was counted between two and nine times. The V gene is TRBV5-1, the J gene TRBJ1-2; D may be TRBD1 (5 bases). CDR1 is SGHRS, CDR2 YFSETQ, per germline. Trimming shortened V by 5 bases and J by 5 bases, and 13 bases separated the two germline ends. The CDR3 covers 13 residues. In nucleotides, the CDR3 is TGCGCCAGCAGGGAACAGGACCGGTATGGCTACACCTTC. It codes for CASREQDRYGYTF.

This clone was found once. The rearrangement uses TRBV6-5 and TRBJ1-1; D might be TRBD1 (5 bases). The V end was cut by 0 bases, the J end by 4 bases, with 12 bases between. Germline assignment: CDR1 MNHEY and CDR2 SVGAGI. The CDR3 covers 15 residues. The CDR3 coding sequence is TGTGCCAGCAGTTACTCGACCAGGGCCAGCACTGAAGCTTTCTTT. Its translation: CASSYSTRASTEAFF.

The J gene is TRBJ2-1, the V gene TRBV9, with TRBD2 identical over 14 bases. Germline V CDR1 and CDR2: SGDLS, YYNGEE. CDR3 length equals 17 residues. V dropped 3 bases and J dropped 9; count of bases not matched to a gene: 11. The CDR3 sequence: CASSAYSGTSGSGEQFF. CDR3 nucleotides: TGTGCCAGCAGCGCCTACTCCGGGACTAGCGGGAGTGGTGAGCAGTTCTTC.

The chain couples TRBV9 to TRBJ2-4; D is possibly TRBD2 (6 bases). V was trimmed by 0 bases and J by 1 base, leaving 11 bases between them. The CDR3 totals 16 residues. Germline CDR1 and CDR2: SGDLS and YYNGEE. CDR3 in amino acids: CASSVEEGPAKNIQYF. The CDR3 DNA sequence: TGTGCCAGCAGCGTAGAGGAGGGCCCGGCCAAAAACATTCAGTACTTC.

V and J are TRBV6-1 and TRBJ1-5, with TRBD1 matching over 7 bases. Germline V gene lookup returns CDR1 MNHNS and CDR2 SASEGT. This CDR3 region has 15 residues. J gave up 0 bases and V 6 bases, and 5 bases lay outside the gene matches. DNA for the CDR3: TGTGCCAGCAGCCGACAGGGCGTTAGCAATCAGCCCCAGCATTTT. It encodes CASSRQGVSNQPQHF.

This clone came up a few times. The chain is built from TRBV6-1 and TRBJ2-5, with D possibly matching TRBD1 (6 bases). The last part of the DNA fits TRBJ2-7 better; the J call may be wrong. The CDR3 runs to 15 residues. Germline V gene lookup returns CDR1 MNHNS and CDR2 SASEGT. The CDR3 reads CASRKDRTFSYEQYF. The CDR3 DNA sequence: TGTGCCAGCAGGAAAGACAGGACTTTTTCCTACGAGCAGTACTTC.

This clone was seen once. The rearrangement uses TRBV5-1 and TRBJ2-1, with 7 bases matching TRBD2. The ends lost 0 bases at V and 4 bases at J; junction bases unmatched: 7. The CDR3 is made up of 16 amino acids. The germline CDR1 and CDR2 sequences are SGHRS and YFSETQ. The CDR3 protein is CASSLVSGLSYNEQFF. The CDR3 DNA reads TGCGCCAGCAGCTTGGTTAGCGGGCTAAGTTACAATGAGCAGTTCTTC.

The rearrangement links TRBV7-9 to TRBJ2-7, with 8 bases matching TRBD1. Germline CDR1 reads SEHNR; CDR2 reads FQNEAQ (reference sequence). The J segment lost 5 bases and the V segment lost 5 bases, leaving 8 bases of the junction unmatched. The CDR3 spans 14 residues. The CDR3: CASSPSGQGHEQYF. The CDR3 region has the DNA TGTGCCAGCAGCCCCAGTGGACAGGGCCACGAGCAGTACTTC.

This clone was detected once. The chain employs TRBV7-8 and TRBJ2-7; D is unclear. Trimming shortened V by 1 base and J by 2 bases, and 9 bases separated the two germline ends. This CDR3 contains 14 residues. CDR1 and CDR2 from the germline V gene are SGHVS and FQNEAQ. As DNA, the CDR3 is TGTGCCAGCAGCTTAGTGAGTGAGGCCTACGAGCAGTACTTC. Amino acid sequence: CASSLVSEAYEQYF.

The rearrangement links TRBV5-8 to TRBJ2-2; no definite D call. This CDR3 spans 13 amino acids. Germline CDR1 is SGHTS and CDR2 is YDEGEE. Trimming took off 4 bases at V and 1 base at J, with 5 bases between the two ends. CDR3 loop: CASSIMNTGELFF. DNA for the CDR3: TGTGCCAGCAGCATAATGAACACCGGGGAGCTGTTTTTT.

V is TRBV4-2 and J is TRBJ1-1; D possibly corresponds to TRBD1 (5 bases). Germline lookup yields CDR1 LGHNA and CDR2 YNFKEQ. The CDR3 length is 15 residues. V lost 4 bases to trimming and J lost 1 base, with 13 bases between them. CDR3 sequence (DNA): TGTGCCAGCAGCCCTATATTCACAGGGAACACTGAAGCTTTCTTT. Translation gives CASSPIFTGNTEAFF.

This CDR3 reads CASSPRWRDQETQYF. As DNA, the CDR3 is TGTGCCAGCAGCCCTAGGTGGCGGGACCAAGAGACCCAGTACTTC. The chain is built from TRBV4-2 and TRBJ2-5; a possible D gene is TRBD2 (5 bases). Germline CDR1 and CDR2: LGHNA and YNFKEQ. V was shortened by 4 bases and J by 0 bases, with 12 bases between the two germline ends. This CDR3 has 15 amino acids.

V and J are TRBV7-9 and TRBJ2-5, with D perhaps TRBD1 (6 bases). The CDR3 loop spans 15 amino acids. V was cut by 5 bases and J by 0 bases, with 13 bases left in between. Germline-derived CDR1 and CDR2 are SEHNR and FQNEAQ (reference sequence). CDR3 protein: CASSRQEEYQETQYF. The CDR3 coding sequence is TGTGCCAGCAGCCGACAGGAGGAGTACCAAGAGACCCAGTACTTC.

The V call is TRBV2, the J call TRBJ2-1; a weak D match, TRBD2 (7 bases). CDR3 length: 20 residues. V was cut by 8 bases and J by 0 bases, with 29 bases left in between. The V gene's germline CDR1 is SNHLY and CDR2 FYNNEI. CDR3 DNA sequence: TGTGCCAGCGGGAGAGGAGACAGGACCTCGAGCGGGATCTCCTACAATGAGCAGTTCTTC. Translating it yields CASGRGDRTSSGISYNEQFF.

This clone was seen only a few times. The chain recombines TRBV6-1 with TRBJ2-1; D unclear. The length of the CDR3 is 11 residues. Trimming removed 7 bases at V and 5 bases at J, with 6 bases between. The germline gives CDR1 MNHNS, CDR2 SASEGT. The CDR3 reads CASISHNEQFF. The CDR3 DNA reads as TGTGCCAGCATCTCACACAATGAGCAGTTCTTC.

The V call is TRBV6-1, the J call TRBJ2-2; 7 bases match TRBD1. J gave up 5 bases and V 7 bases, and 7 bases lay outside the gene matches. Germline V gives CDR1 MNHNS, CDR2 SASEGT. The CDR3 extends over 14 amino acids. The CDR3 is CASIGTAQTGELFF. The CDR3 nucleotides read TGTGCCAGCATCGGGACAGCCCAAACCGGGGAGCTGTTTTTT.

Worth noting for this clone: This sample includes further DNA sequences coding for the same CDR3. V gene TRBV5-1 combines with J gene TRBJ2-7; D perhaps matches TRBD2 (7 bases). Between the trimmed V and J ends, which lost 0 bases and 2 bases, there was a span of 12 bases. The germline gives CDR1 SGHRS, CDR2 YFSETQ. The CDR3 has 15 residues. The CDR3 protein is CASSLGGRGTYEQYF. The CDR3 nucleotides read TGCGCCAGCAGCTTGGGGGGGCGGGGGACCTACGAGCAGTACTTC.